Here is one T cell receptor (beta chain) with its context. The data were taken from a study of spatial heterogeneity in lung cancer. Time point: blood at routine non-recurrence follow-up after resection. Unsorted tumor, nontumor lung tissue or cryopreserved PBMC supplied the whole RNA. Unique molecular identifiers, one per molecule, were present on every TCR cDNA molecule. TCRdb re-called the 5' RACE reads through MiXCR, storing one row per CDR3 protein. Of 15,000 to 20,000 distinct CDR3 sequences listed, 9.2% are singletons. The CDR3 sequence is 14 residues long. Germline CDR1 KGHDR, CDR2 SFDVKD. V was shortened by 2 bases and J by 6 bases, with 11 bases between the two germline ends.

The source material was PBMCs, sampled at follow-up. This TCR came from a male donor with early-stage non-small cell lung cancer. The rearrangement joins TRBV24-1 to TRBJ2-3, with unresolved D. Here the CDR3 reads CATSDSVGADTQYF. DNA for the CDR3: TGTGCCACCAGTGATTCCGTAGGTGCCGATACGCAGTATTTT.